The 19 T cell receptor beta chains below come from one sample, sequenced in a study of T-cell reconstitution after alpha-beta-depleted transplantation in children. This sample's TCRbeta library carried unique molecular identifier barcodes. Via MiXCR, TCRdb re-called the PCR reads, giving one row per CDR3 protein. Found here are more than 100,000 distinct CDR3 sequences, under 25% of them singletons; the top ten hold roughly 10%. The specimen was PBMCs, mostly from graft donor cells, collected 180 days after TCRalphabeta/CD19-depleted stem cell transplant. These receptors came from a male patient under 10 years old who had a stem cell transplant for chronic granulomatous disease, so the T cells may come from the graft donor.

The sample holds a few counts of this clonotype. The V call is TRBV29-1, the J call TRBJ2-5, with 9 bases aligning to TRBD1. The CDR3 sequence is 15 residues long. The germline CDR1 and CDR2 sequences are SQVTM and ANQGSEA. The V segment lost 6 bases and the J segment 5 bases; nucleotides outside the gene matches: 13. DNA for the CDR3: TGCAGCGTCGTGGGTTACAGGGGGCGAGGGGAGACCCAGTACTTC. Its protein is CSVVGYRGRGETQYF.

This clonotype has a count of ten or more. The rearrangement joins TRBV29-1 to TRBJ2-2; 7 bases agree with TRBD2. V lost 7 bases to trimming and J lost 3 bases; unmatched junction nucleotides: 8. The CDR3 is 14 residues long. Germline CDR1 SQVTM, CDR2 ANQGSEA. CDR3 sequence: CSAKSGADTGELFF. The CDR3 DNA is TGCAGCGCCAAAAGCGGGGCAGACACCGGGGAGCTGTTTTTT.

This chain links TRBV18 with TRBJ2-3; 15 nucleotides agree with TRBD2. CDR1 is KGHSH and CDR2 is LQKENI in the germline V gene. V shed 5 bases and J 3 bases; nucleotides not matched to a gene: 3. This CDR3 is 16 amino acids long. CDR3 amino acids: CASSRGLAGGTDTQYF. DNA for the CDR3: TGTGCCAGCTCAAGAGGACTAGCGGGAGGGACAGATACGCAGTATTTT.

This clonotype was seen only a few times. CDR3 sequence (DNA): TGTGCCAGCAGTTTAAGCGCGAGCTCCTACGAGCAGTACTTC. This encodes CASSLSASSYEQYF. The chain combines TRBV12-3 or TRBV12-4 with TRBJ2-7; D is undetermined. The CDR3 runs to 14 residues. V was pared by 2 bases and J by 0 bases, with 8 bases between.

This clonotype was recorded many times. This chain connects TRBV29-1 to TRBJ2-4; 7 bases are a match to TRBD1. Germline CDR1 SQVTM, CDR2 ANQGSEA. The CDR3 consists of 15 residues. V shed 7 bases, J shed 0 bases, and the junction held 9 bases outside the gene matches. The CDR3 is CSAATGAVAKNIQYF. The CDR3 nucleotides are TGCAGCGCCGCAACAGGGGCTGTAGCCAAAAACATTCAGTACTTC. The variable domain in full, completed from reference TRBV29-1 and TRBJ2-4, reads SAVISQKPSRDICQRGTSLTIQCQVDSQVTMMFWYRQQPGQSLTLIATANQGSEATYESGFVIDKFPISRPNLTFSTLTVSNMSPEDSSIYLCSAATGAVAKNIQYFGAGTRLSVL.

This clonotype appeared many times. The chain carries TRBV5-1 and TRBJ2-3; TRBD2 matches at 9 bases. The CDR3 is 16 residues long. The V segment lost 2 bases and the J segment 1 base; nucleotides outside the gene matches: 5. From germline, CDR1 is SGHRS and CDR2 YFSETQ. The CDR3 coding sequence is TGCGCCAGCAGCTTCCCGAGACTAGCGGGCACAGATACGCAGTATTTT. It is translated as CASSFPRLAGTDTQYF.

This clonotype was counted many times. The genes are TRBV5-1 and TRBJ2-7; TRBD1 aligns across 7 bases. CDR1 and CDR2 from the germline V gene are SGHRS and YFSETQ. With V trimmed by 4 bases and J by 3 bases, 7 bases remained unmatched. CDR3 size: 14 residues. CDR3 protein: CASSARQGNYEQYF. The CDR3 DNA reads as TGCGCCAGCAGCGCAAGACAGGGTAACTACGAGCAGTACTTC.

This sequence joins TRBV7-2 and TRBJ1-1; D uncertain. Germline V gene lookup returns CDR1 SGHTA and CDR2 FQGNSA. This CDR3 is built from 14 residues. Between the trimmed V and J ends, which lost 0 bases and 3 bases, there was a span of 8 bases. As DNA, the CDR3 is TGTGCCAGCAGCTTAGCGGACGGCTACACTGAAGCTTTCTTT. Residues: CASSLADGYTEAFF.

This clonotype came up a few times. This chain connects TRBV12-3 or TRBV12-4 to TRBJ2-3, with D possibly being TRBD2 (7 bases). The CDR3 runs 14 residues. V lost 6 bases to trimming and J lost 5 bases, with 15 bases between them. The CDR3 nucleotides read TGTGCCAGCAGCCTTGGGGGGGGGCAAGATACGCAGTATTTT. The encoded protein is CASSLGGGQDTQYF.

This clonotype was detected many times. The chain uses TRBV4-1 and TRBJ2-4; the D gene is possibly TRBD2 (5 bases). The CDR3 is 13 amino acids. CDR1 is MGHRA and CDR2 is YSYEKL in the germline V gene. The V end lost 4 bases, the J end lost 8 bases, and 12 bases lay between the germline ends. The CDR3 spells CASSRPPDYIQYF. DNA of the CDR3: TGCGCCAGCAGCCGGCCCCCGGACTACATTCAGTACTTC.

This chain uses TRBV28 with TRBJ2-1; TRBD2 matches 15 bases. The V gene end was trimmed by 5 bases and the J gene end by 5 bases; junction bases not matched to a gene: 7. The CDR3 has 17 residues. Germline loops: CDR1 MDHEN, CDR2 SYDVKM. The CDR3 is CASSRTGLAGGNNEQFF. CDR3 sequence (DNA): TGTGCCAGCAGTCGGACCGGACTAGCGGGAGGGAACAATGAGCAGTTCTTC.

This clonotype was detected ten times or more. The J gene is TRBJ1-5, the V gene TRBV20-1; D is undetermined. Germline values: CDR1 DFQATT, CDR2 SNEGSKA (reference sequence). The CDR3 covers 13 residues. Between the trimmed V and J ends, which lost 3 bases and 4 bases, there was a span of 10 bases. The CDR3: CSASMDGNQPQHF. CDR3 bases: TGCAGTGCTAGTATGGACGGTAATCAGCCCCAGCATTTT.

This clonotype has a handful of counts. The V call is TRBV27, the J call TRBJ2-7; 7 positions match TRBD2. Germline CDR1 and CDR2: MNHEY and SMNVEV (reference sequence). The trim removed 2 bases at V and 2 bases at J, leaving 6 bases unmatched. There are 15 residues in the CDR3. CDR3 protein: CASSLGGGTTYEQYF. The DNA of the CDR3 is TGTGCCAGCAGTTTAGGTGGGGGGACTACCTACGAGCAGTACTTC.

This clonotype was recorded many times. The chain uses TRBV4-2 and TRBJ2-3; D gene uncertain. V gave up 3 bases and J gave up 2 bases, with 18 bases separating them. The CDR3 is 17 residues long. Germline V gives CDR1 LGHNA, CDR2 YNFKEQ. CDR3 sequence: CASSQGWALNYTDTQYF. Written as DNA, the CDR3 is TGTGCCAGCAGCCAGGGTTGGGCGCTTAATTACACAGATACGCAGTATTTT.

The sample holds many counts of this clonotype. The chain links TRBV20-1 to TRBJ2-1; 11 bases align to TRBD2. Per germline, CDR1 DFQATT and CDR2 SNEGSKA (reference sequence). Germline trimming cut 1 base from V and 0 bases from J; bases unmatched to any gene: 17. The CDR3 loop spans 21 amino acids. For the CDR3, the DNA is TGCAGTGCTAGAGTACCCCGGACTAGCGGGCATATCCTGAGCTCCTACAATGAGCAGTTCTTC. It is translated as CSARVPRTSGHILSSYNEQFF.

This clonotype was seen ten or more times. The CDR3 DNA is TGCAGTGCTCCCCCCCTGGGGGGTGCTGGCGGCTACACCTTC. Protein sequence: CSAPPLGGAGGYTF. This rearrangement joins TRBV20-1 to TRBJ1-2, with a tentative D call TRBD1 (5 bases). The CDR3 is 14 residues long. Germline loops: CDR1 DFQATT, CDR2 SNEGSKA (reference sequence). The V end was cut by 5 bases, the J end by 8 bases, with 21 bases between.

This clonotype was recorded a few times. The chain has TRBV5-1 and TRBJ2-5; D gene uncertain. The CDR3 runs to 11 residues. Germline CDR1 SGHRS, CDR2 YFSETQ. Trimming took off 5 bases at V and 5 bases at J, with 7 bases between the two ends. As DNA, the CDR3 is TGCGCCAGCAGGGGTCGGGAGACCCAGTACTTC. Encoded protein: CASRGRETQYF. The complete variable domain, with remaining parts taken from reference TRBV5-1 and TRBJ2-5, reads KAGVTQTPRYLIKTRGQQVTLSCSPISGHRSVSWYQQTPGQGLQFLFEYFSETQRNKGNFPGRFSGRQFSNSRSEMNVSTLELGDSALYLCASRGRETQYFGPGTRLLVL.

This clonotype was recorded many times. The rearrangement joins TRBV20-1 to TRBJ2-7; D is undetermined. The CDR3 covers 14 residues. From germline, CDR1 is DFQATT and CDR2 SNEGSKA (reference sequence). V lost 2 bases to trimming and J lost 0 bases, with 11 bases between them. In nucleotides, the CDR3 is TGCAGTGCTAGATTTGGCTGGAGCTCCTACGAGCAGTACTTC. This gives the protein CSARFGWSSYEQYF.

In this sample, this clonotype turned up a few times. The rearrangement joins TRBV27 to TRBJ2-1, with 12 positions matching TRBD2. J was trimmed by 7 bases and V by 4 bases; bases with no gene match: 2. Germline values: CDR1 MNHEY, CDR2 SMNVEV (reference sequence). The CDR3 runs to 14 residues. DNA for the CDR3: TGTGCCAGCAGTTGGGGGACTAGCGGGAATGAGCAGTTCTTC. Protein sequence: CASSWGTSGNEQFF.